Listed below are T cell receptor beta chains from one sample, sequenced in a study of quantifying T cell responses using KT2 cells. MiXCR was run by TCRdb on the UMI-ligation and nested PCR reads, yielding one entry per CDR3 protein. The sample yields tens of thousands of distinct CDR3 sequences, 6% to 9.5% seen once. The sample consisted of PBMCs spiked with cells of the T cell clone KT2. Receptors originate from a human donor. The CDR3 runs from the conserved cysteine through the conserved F or W.

j_call | v_call | cdr3_aa
TRBJ1-5 | TRBV12-3/TRBV12-4 | CASRGPTAGQPQHF
TRBJ2-7 | TRBV20-1 | CSAGVRAYEQYF
TRBJ2-3 | TRBV3-1 | CASSQAPRSDTQYF
TRBJ1-1 | TRBV4-1 | CASSPHVEGAEAFF
TRBJ2-2 | TRBV7-6 | CASSSDLNTGELFF
TRBJ1-1 | TRBV5-1 | CASSLASRWDMNTEAFF
TRBJ1-1 | TRBV6-2/TRBV6-3 | CASSYITSATEAFF
TRBJ1-1 | TRBV5-1 | CASSPTTGMNTEAFF
TRBJ2-7 | TRBV4-2 | CASSQDLAGGHYEQYF
TRBJ2-1 | TRBV25-1 | CASSGLGSVNEQFF
TRBJ2-3 | TRBV6-4 | CASSPTGSPLDTQYF
TRBJ2-5 | TRBV30 | CAGSRGRGQETQYF
TRBJ2-6 | TRBV18 | CASSPISGANVLTF
TRBJ2-7 | TRBV24-1 | CATENGQTYEQYF
TRBJ2-3 | TRBV27 | CASSYSGKGTQYF
TRBJ1-6 | TRBV27 | CASSLGAGSPLHF
TRBJ1-1 | TRBV5-1 | CASSLSTQNTEAFF
TRBJ2-1 | TRBV6-4 | CASSGGLGEIDEQFF
TRBJ1-3 | TRBV2 | CASSSFRGISGNTIYF
TRBJ2-5 | TRBV11-2 | CASSRTGRPGETQYF
TRBJ1-5 | TRBV19 | CASSRNKGKNQPQHF
TRBJ1-1 | TRBV7-8 | CASSQGDPKAFF
TRBJ1-1 | TRBV18 | CASSPRAGITEAFF
TRBJ1-5 | TRBV6-1 | CASRTGGFDQPQHF
TRBJ2-2 | TRBV19 | CASSIFFTGELFF
TRBJ2-1 | TRBV20-1 | CSASSIGTSGPNNEQFF
TRBJ1-1 | TRBV30 | CAWRGTAVMNTEAFF
TRBJ2-7 | TRBV7-8 | CASSPDRVAGIYEQYF
TRBJ1-3 | TRBV6-5 | CASSYSGTGGSNTGNTIYF